The T cell receptor beta chain described here comes from a study of T cell changes during pregnancy in multiple sclerosis. This clone has more than one count but fewer than ten. Profiled with immunoSEQ multiplex PCR; TCRdb holds only in-frame clones, not every one. The data hold 60,000 to 90,000 clones, with approximately 90% observed a single time. The clonotype originates from a female donor with multiple sclerosis, enrolled in a pregnancy study. Sequences were derived from peripheral blood, sampled before pregnancy.

CDR3 nucleotide sequence: TGCGCCAGCAGCCAAGATTGGGGACATTCCTATGGCTACACCTTC. Protein product: CASSQDWGHSYGYTF. The chain employs TRBV4-3 and TRBJ1-2, with D perhaps matching TRBD1 (6 bases). The CDR3 spans 15 residues. V was clipped by 0 bases and J by 4 bases, with 12 bases between them. CDR1 and CDR2 (germline): LGHNA, YSLEER.